Listed here is a single T cell receptor (beta chain). What it binds is unknown. This sample was taken from a study of cytomegalovirus exposure and HLA in healthy donors. PCR amplification relied on 60 Vbeta primers (plus 13 Jbeta primers). Per the original data handling: The count from a later analysis was tens of millions of unique TCR beta chains, some 11 million of them shared. The assay was immunoSEQ multiplex PCR, and TCRdb's table has in-frame clones only and misses some. V and J calls and clone size are as listed in that table; D and trimming were resolved from the DNA. The sample has some 120,000 clones, around 67% seen once. The CDR3 is 13 amino acids. The germline CDR1 and CDR2 sequences are SGHVS and FQNEAQ. The germline V and J ends were trimmed by 2 bases and 1 base, with 5 bases remaining between them. General study findings and limits: Later findings reportedly placed an Asian-associated ancestry cluster below the approximately 670-donor mean for N-insertions. Confirmation was obtained in vitro that three CMV-associated chains are specific for CMV antigens. Among TCR beta chains, those listed as cytomegalovirus-associated numbered approximately 150.

V is TRBV7-8 and J is TRBJ1-1; D is undetermined. The source is a middle-aged woman in good health and CMV-seronegative. Sequenced input: PBMCs. DNA for the CDR3: TGTGCCAGCAGCTTATCCCAGAACACTGAAGCTTTCTTT. It yields the protein CASSLSQNTEAFF. The full variable domain, in which reference TRBV7-8 and TRBJ1-1 provide the parts outside the CDR3, is GAGVSQSPRYKVAKRGQDVALRCDPISGHVSLFWYQQALGQGPEFLTYFQNEAQLDKSGLPSDRFFAERPEGSVSTLKIQRTQQEDSAVYLCASSLSQNTEAFFGQGTRLTVV.